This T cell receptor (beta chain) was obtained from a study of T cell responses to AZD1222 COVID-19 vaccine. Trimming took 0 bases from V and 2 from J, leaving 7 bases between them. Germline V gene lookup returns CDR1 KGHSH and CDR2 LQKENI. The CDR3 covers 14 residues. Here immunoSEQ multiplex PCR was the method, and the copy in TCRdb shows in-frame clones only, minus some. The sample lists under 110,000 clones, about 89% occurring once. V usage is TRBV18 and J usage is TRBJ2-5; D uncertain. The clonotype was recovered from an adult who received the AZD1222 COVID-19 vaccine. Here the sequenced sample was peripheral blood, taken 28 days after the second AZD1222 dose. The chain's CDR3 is CASSPPANQETQYF. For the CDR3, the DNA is TGTGCCAGCTCACCACCGGCGAATCAAGAGACCCAGTACTTC.